This TCR beta chain derives from a study of blood T cell repertoires in COVID-19. Looking at the study overall: There were acute and convalescent COVID-19 samples, and they came from the United States, Italy and Spain. The cDNA or gDNA used as material had been derived from T cells, B-cell-depleted T cells, or PBMCs.

Source study methods: The assay estimated nucleated cells by amplifying reference gene primers. This table comes from immunoSEQ multiplex PCR, and its TCRdb copy is limited to in-frame clones, with some not included. The V and J calls and the clone size are those of that table, but D and trimming were determined from the DNA. The profile shows under 300,000 clones, roughly 84% of them singletons. V shed 0 bases, J shed 5 bases, and the junction held 2 bases outside the gene matches. The CDR3 length is 15 residues. Germline CDR1 reads SGHKS; CDR2 reads YYEKEE (reference sequence). Source material: peripheral blood. This chain connects TRBV5-5 to TRBJ2-7; TRBD2 aligns across 13 bases. This receptor was identified in a woman aged 40 to 50 who had recovered from COVID-19. For the CDR3, the DNA is TGTGCCAGCAGCTTGGTCGGGACTAGCGGGGACGAGCAGTACTTC. The encoded protein is CASSLVGTSGDEQYF.